The 9 T cell receptor beta chains given below trace back to one sample, sequenced in a study of patients and donors after allogeneic stem cell transplantation. TCRdb itself ran the RT-PCR reads through MiXCR, one entry per CDR3 protein. The sample has tens of thousands of distinct CDR3 sequences; around 5% are singletons. Sequencing input: blood, either unsorted or a sorted T cell fraction (not recorded which). These receptors were obtained from a human donor who was either an allogeneic HSCT recipient or a stem cell or donor lymphocyte infusion donor (not recorded which). It is not recorded whose cells these are; they may come from a transplant donor.

This clonotype was seen ten or more times. The gene calls are TRBV11-1 and TRBJ1-1; D gene unclear. Trimming cost V 1 base and J 0 bases, with 15 bases left between them. Per the germline V gene, CDR1 is SGHAT and CDR2 is FQDESV (reference sequence). The CDR3 has 17 amino acids. CDR3 DNA: TGTGCCAGCAGCTTAGGGGTGGTGAAGTACGTGAACACTGAAGCTTTCTTT. It encodes CASSLGVVKYVNTEAFF.

The V gene is TRBV30, the J gene TRBJ1-2, with D maybe TRBD1 (5 bases). The germline V and J ends were trimmed by 0 bases and 8 bases, with 13 bases remaining between them. This CDR3 has 13 amino acids. Germline V gives CDR1 GTSNPN, CDR2 SVGIG (reference sequence). The chain's CDR3 is CAWSVRQGLGYTF. The CDR3 DNA is TGTGCCTGGAGTGTACGCCAGGGCCTGGGCTACACCTTC. Together with reference TRBV30 and TRBJ1-2, the CDR3 gives the full variable domain: SQTIHQWPATLVQPVGSPLSLECTVEGTSNPNLYWYRQAAGRGLQLLFYSVGIGQISSEVPQNLSASRPQDRQFILSSKKLLLSDSGFYLCAWSVRQGLGYTFGSGTRLTVV.

J is TRBJ2-5 and V is TRBV19, with a weak D call TRBD2 (6 bases). The CDR3 runs to 17 residues. Per the germline V gene, CDR1 is LNHDA and CDR2 is SQIVND (reference sequence). The ends were cut back, 6 bases at V and 3 bases at J, with 23 bases in the middle. The DNA for the CDR3 is TGTGCCAGTAGAGGAGGAGTGAGGGACTCCTTTAAAGAGACCCAGTACTTC. Its translation is CASRGGVRDSFKETQYF.

The sample holds a few counts of this clonotype. This chain joins TRBV12-5 and TRBJ2-1; D not certain. The germline CDR1 and CDR2 sequences are LGHNT and FRNRAP. The germline V and J ends were trimmed by 0 bases and 6 bases, with 6 bases remaining between them. The CDR3 totals 13 residues. CDR3 region: CASGLVPPNEQFF. DNA for the CDR3: TGTGCTAGTGGTTTGGTTCCCCCCAATGAGCAGTTCTTC.

In this sample, this clonotype turned up many times. The chain couples TRBV10-3 to TRBJ2-3; 10 positions match TRBD2. CDR1 is ENHRY, CDR2 SYGVKD, per germline. This CDR3 is built from 19 residues. V dropped 6 bases and J dropped 3; count of bases not matched to a gene: 18. CDR3 loop: CAIRPPLMASGSGTDTQYF. The CDR3 DNA is TGTGCCATCAGGCCCCCCCTAATGGCTAGCGGGAGTGGGACAGATACGCAGTATTTT.

This clonotype was counted between two and nine times. The chain combines TRBV5-1 with TRBJ1-2, with D uncertain. Germline V gives CDR1 SGHRS, CDR2 YFSETQ. V lost 7 bases and J 2 bases, leaving 9 bases between the germline ends. The CDR3 runs 12 residues. CDR3 protein: CASGNPNYGYTF. CDR3 DNA sequence: TGCGCCAGCGGAAATCCGAACTATGGCTACACCTTC. The full variable domain, its missing parts supplied by reference TRBV5-1 and TRBJ1-2, is KAGVTQTPRYLIKTRGQQVTLSCSPISGHRSVSWYQQTPGQGLQFLFEYFSETQRNKGNFPGRFSGRQFSNSRSEMNVSTLELGDSALYLCASGNPNYGYTFGSGTRLTVV.

This clonotype came up many times. In nucleotides, the CDR3 is TGTGCCAGCAGCTTACTAGGGACGAATGAGCAGTTCTTC. This codes for CASSLLGTNEQFF. The gene calls are TRBV7-2 and TRBJ2-1; D may be TRBD1 or TRBD2 (5 bases each). The CDR3 totals 13 residues. The germline V and J ends were trimmed by 2 bases and 7 bases, with 9 bases remaining between them. Germline V gene sequence: CDR1 SGHTA, CDR2 FQGNSA.

Many counts were recorded for this clonotype. V and J are TRBV5-1 and TRBJ2-2; the D is unclear. Germline V gene sequence: CDR1 SGHRS, CDR2 YFSETQ. The V end was cut by 0 bases, the J end by 6 bases, with 12 bases between. The CDR3 spans 15 residues. CDR3 sequence reads: CASSLVAHRAGELFF. The CDR3 region has the DNA TGCGCCAGCAGCTTGGTGGCGCACCGTGCCGGGGAGCTGTTTTTT.

This clonotype came up many times. The V gene is TRBV6-1, the J gene TRBJ1-1; D ambiguous. V lost 5 bases to trimming and J lost 6 bases, with 13 bases between them. Germline loops: CDR1 MNHNS, CDR2 SASEGT. CDR3 length equals 13 residues. The CDR3 DNA is TGTGCCAGCAGTACACGCCGGGGAGCTGAAGCTTTCTTT. Translating it yields CASSTRRGAEAFF.